What follows are 27 T cell receptor beta chains derived from one specimen sequenced in a study of cytomegalovirus exposure and HLA in healthy donors. The PCR was carried out with 60 Vbeta primers and 13 Jbeta primers. Produced via immunoSEQ multiplex PCR; TCRdb's table is partial and in-frame only. Seen here are 120,000 to 150,000 clones, 70% to 80% observed once, and the top ten hold about 3%. The source material was PBMCs. These receptors came from a female donor in good health and CMV-seronegative.

This sequence joins TRBV9 and TRBJ1-5; TRBD1 aligns across 9 bases. CDR1 and CDR2 from the germline V gene are SGDLS and YYNGEE. Trimming at V came to 1 base and at J to 4 bases, leaving 3 bases not matched to a gene. This CDR3 comprises 15 residues. For the CDR3, the DNA is TGTGCCAGCAGCGTATCCGGGACAGGGAATCAGCCCCAGCATTTT. Translating it yields CASSVSGTGNQPQHF.

The chain joins TRBV30 to TRBJ2-1; D perhaps matches TRBD2 (5 bases). The CDR3 totals 13 residues. CDR1 and CDR2 (germline): GTSNPN, SVGIG (reference sequence). Trimming shortened V by 6 bases and J by 4 bases, and 13 bases separated the two germline ends. The CDR3 nucleotides are TGTGCCTGCCCGGGGAGATTTTACAATGAGCAGTTCTTC. Translation gives CACPGRFYNEQFF.

CDR3 residues: CASSVGSTSGSYNEQFF. CDR3 in DNA: TGTGCCAGCAGTGTAGGGTCGACTAGCGGGAGCTACAATGAGCAGTTCTTC. The chain has TRBV6-4 and TRBJ2-1, with 12 bases fitting TRBD2. The CDR3 totals 17 residues. The ends lost 4 bases at V and 3 bases at J; junction bases unmatched: 7. Germline values: CDR1 MRHNA, CDR2 SNTAGT.

The CDR3 region has the DNA TGTGCCAGCAGTTACGGGTCAGGGGCCTACGAGCAGTACTTC. It encodes CASSYGSGAYEQYF. V and J are TRBV6-6 and TRBJ2-7, with a possible D match to TRBD1 (6 bases). The CDR3 totals 14 residues. Germline V gene sequence: CDR1 MNHNY, CDR2 SVGAGI (reference sequence). Between the trimmed V and J ends, which lost 2 bases and 2 bases, there was a span of 10 bases.

With respect to this clone: Other DNA sequences of this sample code for an identical CDR3. This sequence joins TRBV18 and TRBJ1-5; 9 positions match TRBD1. V shed 2 bases, J shed 4 bases, and the junction held 0 bases outside the gene matches. The CDR3 contains 14 residues. Germline V gene sequence: CDR1 KGHSH, CDR2 LQKENI. The CDR3 bases are TGTGCCAGCTCACCAGGGACAGGGAATCAGCCCCAGCATTTT. Amino acids: CASSPGTGNQPQHF. The full variable domain, rest sourced from reference TRBV18 and TRBJ1-5, is NAGVMQNPRHLVRRRGQEARLRCSPMKGHSHVYWYRQLPEEGLKFMVYLQKENIIDESGMPKERFSAEFPKEGPSILRIQQVVRGDSAAYFCASSPGTGNQPQHFGDGTRLSIL.

Only a few counts were recorded for this clone. V is TRBV7-2 and J is TRBJ2-2; TRBD1 is a possible D gene (6 bases). Trimming removed 5 bases at V and 1 base at J, with 8 bases between. Germline CDR1 and CDR2: SGHTA and FQGNSA. The CDR3 runs 14 residues. CDR3 DNA: TGTGCCAGCAGCCCACAGGGGAACACCGGGGAGCTGTTTTTT. Its translation is CASSPQGNTGELFF.

The genes are TRBV27 and TRBJ1-2; the D gene is possibly TRBD1 (6 bases). V was cut by 5 bases and J by 4 bases, with 17 bases left in between. The CDR3 is made up of 15 amino acids. Germline CDR1 reads MNHEY; CDR2 reads SMNVEV (reference sequence). CDR3 coding DNA: TGTGCCAGCAGTCGCGCTACAGGGACCCTCTATGGCTACACCTTC. Protein: CASSRATGTLYGYTF.

The chain links TRBV10-3 to TRBJ2-2; TRBD2 aligns across 7 bases. The CDR3 extends over 17 amino acids. Per the germline V gene, CDR1 is ENHRY and CDR2 is SYGVKD. The trim removed 4 bases at V and 0 bases at J, leaving 8 bases unmatched. In DNA form, the CDR3 reads TGTGCCATCAGTGTTGTGGCAGCGGGGACGAACACCGGGGAGCTGTTTTTT. Amino acids: CAISVVAAGTNTGELFF.

This chain connects TRBV9 to TRBJ2-7, with TRBD2 matching over 10 bases. The trim removed 3 bases at V and 2 bases at J, leaving 11 bases unmatched. Germline V gene data show CDR1 as SGDLS and CDR2 as YYNGEE. The CDR3 spans 17 residues. CDR3 coding DNA: TGTGCCAGCAGCGACGCTAGTAGCGGGGGGCGGACCTACGAGCAGTACTTC. Encoded protein: CASSDASSGGRTYEQYF. The whole variable domain, remainder taken from reference TRBV9 and TRBJ2-7, is DSGVTQTPKHLITATGQRVTLRCSPRSGDLSVYWYQQSLDQGLQFLIQYYNGEERAKGNILERFSAQQFPDLHSELNLSSLELGDSALYFCASSDASSGGRTYEQYFGPGTRLTVT.

The chain links TRBV30 to TRBJ2-5; the D gene is possibly TRBD2 (6 bases). The germline gives CDR1 GTSNPN, CDR2 SVGIG (reference sequence). The germline V and J ends were trimmed by 2 bases and 4 bases, with 14 bases remaining between them. The length of the CDR3 is 14 residues. The CDR3 DNA reads as TGTGCCTGGAGTCCCCCCGCGGGGTCAGAGACCCAGTACTTC. Residues: CAWSPPAGSETQYF.

This sequence joins TRBV7-8 and TRBJ2-1; the D gene is possibly TRBD2 (6 bases). Germline CDR1 is SGHVS and CDR2 is FQNEAQ. The CDR3 totals 17 residues. The V end was cut by 5 bases, the J end by 7 bases, with 24 bases between. The CDR3 nucleotides are TGTGCCAGCAGCCCTAATTTGGGGCAGGCGGGGAGTAATGAGCAGTTCTTC. Residues: CASSPNLGQAGSNEQFF.

This chain's CDR3 is CASSYSSGDSEKLFF. The CDR3, as DNA: TGTGCCAGCAGTTACTCGTCAGGGGATAGTGAAAAACTGTTTTTT. The gene calls are TRBV6-5 and TRBJ1-4; a possible D gene is TRBD1 (6 bases). In germline, CDR1 is MNHEY, CDR2 SVGAGI. Trimming shortened V by 0 bases and J by 7 bases, and 12 bases separated the two germline ends. This CDR3 region has 15 residues.

V and J are TRBV9 and TRBJ2-3; TRBD2 might be the D (6 bases). Trimming left V 0 bases short and J 2 bases short, with 22 bases between. The CDR3 spans 19 residues. The germline V gene encodes CDR1 SGDLS and CDR2 YYNGEE. The CDR3 is CASSVVTGSSGRYTDTQYF. The CDR3 DNA is TGTGCCAGCAGCGTAGTCACGGGGAGTAGCGGTCGCTACACAGATACGCAGTATTTT.

The rearrangement joins TRBV9 to TRBJ1-3, with D hard to call. The CDR3 runs to 14 residues. Trimming shortened V by 5 bases and J by 2 bases, and 11 bases separated the two germline ends. Per germline, CDR1 SGDLS and CDR2 YYNGEE. CDR3 sequence: CASRRAGTGNTIYF. The CDR3 nucleotides read TGTGCCAGCAGGCGTGCGGGCACTGGAAACACCATATATTTT.

This sequence joins TRBV18 and TRBJ1-1, with 7 nucleotides matching TRBD1. V trimming: 6 bases; J trimming: 8 bases; junction bases outside the gene matches: 12. The CDR3 totals 14 residues. The germline V gene has CDR1 KGHSH and CDR2 LQKENI. The DNA of the CDR3 is TGTGCCAGCTCCGCTACCGGGACAGTTAACGAAGCTTTCTTT. Amino acid sequence: CASSATGTVNEAFF.

The chain employs TRBV7-6 and TRBJ1-6, with D possibly TRBD1 on 5 matching bases. This CDR3 spans 15 amino acids. Germline assignment: CDR1 SGHVS and CDR2 FNYEAQ. V gave up 5 bases and J gave up 6 bases, with 14 bases separating them. DNA for the CDR3: TGTGCCAGCAGCACGGGACGGAGGGCTAATTCACCCCTCCACTTT. It translates to CASSTGRRANSPLHF.

V usage is TRBV5-1 and J usage is TRBJ1-3; D possibly corresponds to TRBD1 (5 bases). This CDR3 comprises 18 residues. V dropped 0 bases and J dropped 0 bases, with 16 bases sitting between them. From germline, CDR1 is SGHRS and CDR2 YFSETQ. As DNA, the CDR3 is TGCGCCAGCAGCTTGGTCCCCGGGGGTAGGCTCTCTGGAAACACCATATATTTT. It specifies CASSLVPGGRLSGNTIYF.

There are a few counts of this clone. The chain carries TRBV5-1 and TRBJ2-7, with a weak D call TRBD2 (5 bases). From germline, CDR1 is SGHRS and CDR2 YFSETQ. V was clipped by 4 bases and J by 6 bases, with 17 bases between them. This CDR3 comprises 14 residues. For the CDR3, the DNA is TGCGCCAGCAGCAGCGGACTTGGGTCTCGCGAGCAGTACTTC. As protein: CASSSGLGSREQYF.

The chain has TRBV27 and TRBJ1-6, with TRBD1 as a possible D gene (6 bases). Trimming pared 3 bases from V and 7 bases from J, leaving 16 bases between. Germline V gene sequence: CDR1 MNHEY, CDR2 SMNVEV (reference sequence). The CDR3 extends over 16 amino acids. In nucleotides, the CDR3 is TGTGCCAGCAGTTTGGTCGCTCCAGGGGTGAATTCACCCCTCCACTTT. Translation: CASSLVAPGVNSPLHF.

The V and J genes are TRBV4-3 and TRBJ2-1, with TRBD2 identical over 14 bases. The CDR3 sequence is 17 residues long. After removal of 0 bases from V and 7 bases from J, the junction contained 5 bases not matched to a gene. Germline values: CDR1 LGHNA, CDR2 YSLEER. CDR3: CASSQDMGLAGDNEQFF. The CDR3 nucleotides read TGCGCCAGCAGCCAAGATATGGGACTAGCGGGAGATAATGAGCAGTTCTTC.

The V call is TRBV7-6, the J call TRBJ2-5, with no clear D. Per germline, CDR1 SGHVS and CDR2 FNYEAQ. Trimming pared 1 base from V and 5 bases from J, leaving 11 bases between. CDR3 length equals 14 residues. CDR3 nucleotides: TGTGCCAGCAGCTTAGGGGTGGCAGCGGAGACCCAGTACTTC. It encodes CASSLGVAAETQYF.

In regard to this clone: One end of the junction does not line up with germline, which may come from a read error. The gene calls are TRBV30 and TRBJ1-3, with a tentative D call TRBD1 (6 bases). Germline V gives CDR1 GTSNPN, CDR2 SVGIG (reference sequence). CDR3 size: 15 residues. CDR3 nucleotide sequence: TGTGCCTGGAGCCTACAGGGCCTATCTGGAAGCACCATATATTTT. Protein sequence: CAWSLQGLSGSTIYF.

The chain is built from TRBV4-1 and TRBJ2-3, with 14 bases that match TRBD2. Germline CDR1 and CDR2: MGHRA and YSYEKL. The CDR3 runs 19 residues. The V and J ends lost 2 bases and 4 bases, in that order; junction bases with no gene match: 11. The CDR3 sequence: CASSQYPGTSGSLSDTQYF. The CDR3 DNA reads TGCGCCAGCAGCCAATACCCCGGGACTAGCGGGAGTTTGTCAGATACGCAGTATTTT.

This sequence joins TRBV10-3 and TRBJ2-3; 8 nucleotides agree with TRBD1. CDR3 length: 15 residues. Germline V gene data show CDR1 as ENHRY and CDR2 as SYGVKD. Losses at the gene ends were 5 bases for V and 0 bases for J; bases not matched to a gene: 4. This CDR3 is CAISSGQASTDTQYF. As DNA, the CDR3 is TGTGCCATCAGTTCGGGACAGGCTAGCACAGATACGCAGTATTTT.

The gene calls are TRBV6-5 and TRBJ1-1; 9 bases fit TRBD1. V lost 6 bases, J lost 1 base, and 6 bases stayed unmatched. The CDR3 is 15 residues long. The V gene's germline CDR1 is MNHEY and CDR2 SVGAGI. The CDR3 sequence is CASRGTGIGNTEAFF. The CDR3, as DNA: TGTGCCAGCAGAGGGACAGGGATAGGGAACACTGAAGCTTTCTTT.

The J gene is TRBJ2-2, the V gene TRBV6-6, with D maybe TRBD2 (6 bases). Germline V gene data show CDR1 as MNHNY and CDR2 as SVGAGI (reference sequence). CDR3 size: 15 residues. Trimming stripped 4 bases from V and 5 bases from J, with 14 bases between. Written as DNA, the CDR3 is TGTGCCAGCAGTTTCGGGAGAGCGTGGACCGGGGAGCTGTTTTTT. It encodes CASSFGRAWTGELFF.

In its sample, this clone was seen once. The CDR3, as DNA: TGTGGATCGCGGGGGGAAGAGACCCAGTACTTC. It encodes CGSRGEETQYF. The genes are TRBV7-9 and TRBJ2-5, with 8 bases that match TRBD2. Germline CDR1 SEHNR, CDR2 FQNEAQ (reference sequence). The CDR3 has 11 amino acids.